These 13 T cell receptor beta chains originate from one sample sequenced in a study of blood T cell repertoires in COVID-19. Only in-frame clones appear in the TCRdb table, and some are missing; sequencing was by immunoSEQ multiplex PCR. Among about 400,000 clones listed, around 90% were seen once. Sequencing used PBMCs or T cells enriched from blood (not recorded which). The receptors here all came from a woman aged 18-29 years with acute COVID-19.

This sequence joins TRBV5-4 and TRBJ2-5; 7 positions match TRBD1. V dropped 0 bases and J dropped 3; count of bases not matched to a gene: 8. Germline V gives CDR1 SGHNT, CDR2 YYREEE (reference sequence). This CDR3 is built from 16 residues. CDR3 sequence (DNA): TGTGCCAGCAGCTTGGGTTCGGACAGGCTAAAAGAGACCCAGTACTTC. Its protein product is CASSLGSDRLKETQYF.

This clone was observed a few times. CDR3 sequence: CASSPLRGSSYEQYF. In DNA form, the CDR3 reads TGTGCCAGCAGCCCCCTGCGGGGCTCCTCCTACGAGCAGTACTTC. This sequence joins TRBV7-2 and TRBJ2-7, with D possibly TRBD2 on 6 matching bases. The CDR3 totals 15 residues. Trimming took off 5 bases at V and 0 bases at J, with 14 bases between the two ends. Looked up from germline, CDR1 is SGHTA and CDR2 is FQGNSA.

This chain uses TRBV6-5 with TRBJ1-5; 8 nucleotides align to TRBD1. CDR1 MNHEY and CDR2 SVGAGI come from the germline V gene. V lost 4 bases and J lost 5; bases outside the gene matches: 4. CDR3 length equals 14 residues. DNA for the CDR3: TGTGCCAGCAGTTTCAACAGGGGGGATCAGCCCCAGCATTTT. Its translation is CASSFNRGDQPQHF.

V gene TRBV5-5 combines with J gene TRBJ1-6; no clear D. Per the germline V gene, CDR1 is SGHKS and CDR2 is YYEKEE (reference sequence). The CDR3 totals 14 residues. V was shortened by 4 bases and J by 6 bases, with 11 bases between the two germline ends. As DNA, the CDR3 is TGTGCCAGCAGCGGCGGGGTTCTTAATTCACCCCTCCACTTT. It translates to CASSGGVLNSPLHF.

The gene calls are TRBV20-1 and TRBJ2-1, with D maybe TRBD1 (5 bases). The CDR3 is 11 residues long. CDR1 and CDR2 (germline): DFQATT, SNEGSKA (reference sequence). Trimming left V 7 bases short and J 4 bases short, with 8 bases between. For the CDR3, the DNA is TGCAGTGAGACAGAGTACAATGAGCAGTTCTTC. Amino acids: CSETEYNEQFF.

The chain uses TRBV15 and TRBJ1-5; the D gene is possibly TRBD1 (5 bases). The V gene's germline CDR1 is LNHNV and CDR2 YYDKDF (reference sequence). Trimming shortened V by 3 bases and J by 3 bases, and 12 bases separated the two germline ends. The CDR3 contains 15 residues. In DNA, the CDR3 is TGTGCCACCAGCAGGGACACAGGAGTCAATCAGCCCCAGCATTTT. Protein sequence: CATSRDTGVNQPQHF.

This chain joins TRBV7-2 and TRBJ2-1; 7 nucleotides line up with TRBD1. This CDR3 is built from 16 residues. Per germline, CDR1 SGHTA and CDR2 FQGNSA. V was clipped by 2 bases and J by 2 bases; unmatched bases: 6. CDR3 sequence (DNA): TGTGCCAGCAGCTTACCCGGGACAGAACCCTACAATGAGCAGTTCTTC. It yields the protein CASSLPGTEPYNEQFF.

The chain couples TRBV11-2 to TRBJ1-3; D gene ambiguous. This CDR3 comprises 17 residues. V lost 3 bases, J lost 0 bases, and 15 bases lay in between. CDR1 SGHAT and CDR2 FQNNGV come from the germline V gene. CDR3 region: CASSLGTVDRSGNTIYF. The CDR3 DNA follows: TGTGCCAGCAGCTTGGGCACCGTAGACCGCTCTGGAAACACCATATATTTT.

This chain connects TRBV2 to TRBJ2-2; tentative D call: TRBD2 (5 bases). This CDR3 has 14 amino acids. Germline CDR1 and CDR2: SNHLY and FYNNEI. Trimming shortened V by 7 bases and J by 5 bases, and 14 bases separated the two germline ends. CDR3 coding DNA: TGTGCCAGCATCAAGACTATCCTTACCGGGGAGCTGTTTTTT. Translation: CASIKTILTGELFF.

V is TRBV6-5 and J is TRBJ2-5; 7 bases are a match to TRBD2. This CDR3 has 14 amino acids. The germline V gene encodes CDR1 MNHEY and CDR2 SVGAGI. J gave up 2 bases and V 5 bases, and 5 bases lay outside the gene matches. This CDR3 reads CASSRGLPQETQYF. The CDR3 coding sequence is TGTGCCAGCAGTCGGGGACTACCTCAAGAGACCCAGTACTTC.

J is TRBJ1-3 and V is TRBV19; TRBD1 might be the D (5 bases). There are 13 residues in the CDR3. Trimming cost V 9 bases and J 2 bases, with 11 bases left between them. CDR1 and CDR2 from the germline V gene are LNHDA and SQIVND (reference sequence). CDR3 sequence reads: CASSEQAGNTIYF. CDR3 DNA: TGTGCCAGCTCGGAACAGGCTGGAAACACCATATATTTT.

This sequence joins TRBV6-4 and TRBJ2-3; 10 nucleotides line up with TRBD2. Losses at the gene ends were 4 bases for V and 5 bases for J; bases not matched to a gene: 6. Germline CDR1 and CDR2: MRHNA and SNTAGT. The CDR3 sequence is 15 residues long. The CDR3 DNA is TGTGCCAGCAGTGTTACTAGCGGGGAGAGAGATACGCAGTATTTT. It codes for CASSVTSGERDTQYF.

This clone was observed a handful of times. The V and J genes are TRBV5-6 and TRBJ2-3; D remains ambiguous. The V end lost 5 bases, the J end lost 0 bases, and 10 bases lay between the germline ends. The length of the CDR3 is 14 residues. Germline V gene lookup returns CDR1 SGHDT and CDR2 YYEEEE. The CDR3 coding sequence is TGTGCCAGCAGGCAGAACCCCAGCACAGATACGCAGTATTTT. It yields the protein CASRQNPSTDTQYF.